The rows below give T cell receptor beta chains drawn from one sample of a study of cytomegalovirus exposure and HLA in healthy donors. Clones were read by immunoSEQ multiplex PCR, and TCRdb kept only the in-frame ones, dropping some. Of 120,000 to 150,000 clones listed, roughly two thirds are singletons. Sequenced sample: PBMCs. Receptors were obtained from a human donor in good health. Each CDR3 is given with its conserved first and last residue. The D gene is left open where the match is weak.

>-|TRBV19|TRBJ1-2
TGTGCCAGTAGTATTTCTACGGGGGGTAACTATGGCTACACCTTC
CASSISTGGNYGYTF
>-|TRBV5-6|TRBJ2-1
TGTGCCAGCAGCTTGGAAAGGGGCAATGAGCAGTTCTTC
CASSLERGNEQFF
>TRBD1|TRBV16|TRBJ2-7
TGTGCCAGCAGCCATTTCCGGGACAGAAACTACGAGCAGTACTTC
CASSHFRDRNYEQYF
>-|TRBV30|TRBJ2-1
TGTGCCTGGAGCGGTAGCTCCTACAATGAGCAGTTCTTC
CAWSGSSYNEQFF
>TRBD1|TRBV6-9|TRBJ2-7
TGTGCCAGCAGTCGACAACACCTTCCGGGACAGGGGCCTTGCGAGCAGTACTTC
CASSRQHLPGQGPCEQYF
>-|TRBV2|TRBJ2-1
TGTGCCAGCAGTGTCGGGGAGTACTCCTACAATGAGCAGTTCTTC
CASSVGEYSYNEQFF
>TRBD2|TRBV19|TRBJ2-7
TGTGCCAGTAGTACGGGGGAGGGCCTCTACGAGCAGTACTTC
CASSTGEGLYEQYF
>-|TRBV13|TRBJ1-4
TGTGCCAGCAGCTTAGGCAGGGCTGAAAAACTGTTTTTT
CASSLGRAEKLFF
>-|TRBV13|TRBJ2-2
TGTGCCAGCAGCCAGAACACCGGGGAGCTGTTTTTT
CASSQNTGELFF
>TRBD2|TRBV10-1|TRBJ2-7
TGCGCCAGCAGGACTAGCGGGGCCTCGTACGAGCAGTACTTC
CASRTSGASYEQYF
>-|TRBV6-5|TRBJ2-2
TGTGCCAGCAGCCCCACGACAGGGAACACCGGGGAGCTGTTTTTT
CASSPTTGNTGELFF
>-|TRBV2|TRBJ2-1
TGTGCCAGCATTACGGGGATGTCCTACAATGAGCAGTTCTTC
CASITGMSYNEQFF